This T cell receptor beta chain comes out of a study of Ad26.COV2.S vaccination and SARS-CoV-2 variants. Noted treatment: 19 received Ad26.COV2.S at low or high dose, single or two shots; 5 received placebo; per-sample allocation not given. Day 63 after the first vaccine or placebo injection was the time point for sampling. On this clone: What it binds is not known.

Whole-study results and caveats: Higher spike-specific TCR breadth was found in vaccine recipients than in placebo recipients.

Clones were read by immunoSEQ multiplex PCR, and TCRdb kept only the in-frame ones, dropping some. The sample has hundreds of thousands of clones, around nine tenths seen once. The V end was cut by 1 base, the J end by 5 bases, with 8 bases between. The V gene's germline CDR1 is SEHNR and CDR2 FQNEAQ (reference sequence). The CDR3 extends over 13 amino acids. This sample comprised peripheral blood, obtained in a trial of Ad26.COV2.S vaccine versus placebo. The TCR originated in a person between 18 and 60 years old who received the Ad26.COV2.S COVID-19 vaccine or a placebo. The chain recombines TRBV7-9 with TRBJ1-2; D is uncertain. The CDR3 reads CASSLDGVYGYTF. The CDR3 region has the DNA TGTGCCAGCAGCTTAGACGGGGTTTATGGCTACACCTTC.